The next 17 T cell receptor beta chains were all read from a single sample in a study of regulatory dendritic cells for organ transplantation. Only in-frame clones appear in the TCRdb table, and some are missing; sequencing was by immunoSEQ multiplex PCR. Counted here are tens of thousands of clones, 74% occurring once; the ten biggest clones make up 0.75% to 0.95%. The sequenced sample consisted of memory CD4+ T cells from blood. Noted subset: CD45RO+ memory T cells. The receptors originated from a human donor in good health.

V and J are TRBV5-1 and TRBJ1-1; TRBD1 matches 7 bases. Germline CDR1 is SGHRS and CDR2 is YFSETQ. The length of the CDR3 is 14 residues. V dropped 2 bases and J dropped 3; count of bases not matched to a gene: 4. This CDR3 reads CASSFSGGYTEAFF. The CDR3 nucleotides are TGCGCCAGCAGCTTTTCAGGGGGTTACACTGAAGCTTTCTTT.

This clone appeared once. The rearrangement joins TRBV7-6 to TRBJ2-4; unclear D gene. Germline lookup yields CDR1 SGHVS and CDR2 FNYEAQ. The CDR3 sequence is 16 residues long. Trimming took 5 bases from V and 0 from J, leaving 14 bases between them. The CDR3 sequence is CASSMEQAGAKNIQYF. The CDR3 DNA follows: TGTGCCAGCAGCATGGAGCAAGCCGGAGCCAAAAACATTCAGTACTTC. The whole variable domain, filled in from reference TRBV7-6 and TRBJ2-4, reads GAGVSQSPRYKVTKRGQDVALRCDPISGHVSLYWYRQALGQGPEFLTYFNYEAQQDKSGLPNDRFSAERPEGSISTLTIQRTEQRDSAMYRCASSMEQAGAKNIQYFGAGTRLSVL.

V and J are TRBV2 and TRBJ2-3; TRBD1 matches 9 bases. Germline V CDR1 and CDR2: SNHLY, FYNNEI. J lost 2 bases, V lost 5 bases, and 5 bases had no gene match. The CDR3 runs to 15 residues. The CDR3 loop is CASSQDRGPTDTQYF. The CDR3 nucleotides are TGTGCCAGCAGTCAGGACAGGGGACCCACAGATACGCAGTATTTT. Full variable domain (missing parts from reference TRBV2 and TRBJ2-3): EPEVTQTPSHQVTQMGQEVILRCVPISNHLYFYWYRQILGQKVEFLVSFYNNEISEKSEIFDDQFSVERPDGSNFTLKIRSTKLEDSAMYFCASSQDRGPTDTQYFGPGTRLTVL.

The V call is TRBV9, the J call TRBJ1-1; TRBD1 might be the D (6 bases). The CDR3 length is 15 residues. V was trimmed by 3 bases and J by 1 base, leaving 13 bases between them. Germline CDR1 and CDR2: SGDLS and YYNGEE. This chain's CDR3 is CASSARGQGNTEAFF. The CDR3 nucleotides are TGTGCCAGCAGCGCCAGGGGTCAGGGGAACACTGAAGCTTTCTTT.

The chain recombines TRBV29-1 with TRBJ1-1; TRBD1 might be the D (6 bases). Germline V gives CDR1 SQVTM, CDR2 ANQGSEA. CDR3 length: 14 residues. V lost 3 bases, J lost 4 bases, and 15 bases lay in between. The chain's CDR3 is CSVDRGGASTEAFF. Here the CDR3 DNA reads TGCAGCGTTGATCGCGGGGGGGCATCCACTGAAGCTTTCTTT.

V is TRBV7-9 and J is TRBJ1-6, with 7 bases that match TRBD1. The V gene's germline CDR1 is SEHNR and CDR2 FQNEAQ (reference sequence). The CDR3 has 17 amino acids. V was pared by 3 bases and J by 0 bases, with 5 bases of the junction left unmatched. The CDR3 coding sequence is TGTGCCAGCAGCTTCAGCCGGGACAGCTCCTATAATTCACCCCTCCACTTT. It translates to CASSFSRDSSYNSPLHF.

V usage is TRBV5-1 and J usage is TRBJ1-2; D call uncertain. V was cut by 0 bases and J by 4 bases, with 10 bases left in between. The CDR3 covers 14 residues. The V gene's germline CDR1 is SGHRS and CDR2 YFSETQ. The CDR3 DNA reads as TGCGCCAGCAGCTTGGAAGATTCAGGCTATGGCTACACCTTC. This gives the protein CASSLEDSGYGYTF.

This clone was seen a single time. The rearrangement links TRBV2 to TRBJ1-2; the D gene is possibly TRBD1 (5 bases). The ends were cut back, 2 bases at V and 4 bases at J, with 14 bases in the middle. CDR1 and CDR2 from the germline V gene are SNHLY and FYNNEI. The CDR3 covers 15 residues. CDR3 protein: CASSEKRGTSYGYTF. DNA for the CDR3: TGTGCCAGCAGTGAAAAAAGGGGCACAAGCTATGGCTACACCTTC.

The rearrangement joins TRBV4-1 to TRBJ2-7; 11 positions agree with TRBD1. J lost 4 bases, V lost 4 bases, and 6 bases had no gene match. Germline assignment: CDR1 MGHRA and CDR2 YSYEKL. The CDR3 is made up of 15 amino acids. CDR3 DNA: TGCGCCAGCAGCCCCGGACAGGGGGCGCGTTACGAGCAGTACTTC. Translation: CASSPGQGARYEQYF.

The gene calls are TRBV6-1 and TRBJ1-1, with a tentative D call TRBD1 (5 bases). The CDR3 sequence is 13 residues long. Per the germline V gene, CDR1 is MNHNS and CDR2 is SASEGT. The V end lost 5 bases, the J end lost 4 bases, and 11 bases lay between the germline ends. The CDR3 DNA reads as TGTGCCAGCAGTACGACAGTTTTCACTGAAGCTTTCTTT. Amino acids: CASSTTVFTEAFF.

Concerning this clone: This same CDR3 is encoded by further DNA sequences in the sample. The chain uses TRBV29-1 and TRBJ2-1, with 11 bases aligning to TRBD1. Trimming at V came to 6 bases and at J to 4 bases, leaving 2 bases not matched to a gene. Germline CDR1 reads SQVTM; CDR2 reads ANQGSEA. The CDR3 is 13 residues long. This chain's CDR3 is CSVGTGGYNEQFF. The CDR3 nucleotides read TGCAGCGTCGGGACAGGGGGTTACAATGAGCAGTTCTTC.

The chain recombines TRBV4-1 with TRBJ2-3, with D possibly matching TRBD1 (5 bases). V gave up 3 bases and J gave up 2 bases, with 30 bases separating them. CDR1 and CDR2 (germline): MGHRA, YSYEKL. The CDR3 is 21 amino acids. The CDR3 reads CASSHPNGNRSFLGHTDTQYF. CDR3 coding DNA: TGCGCCAGCAGCCACCCCAACGGTAATAGAAGTTTCTTGGGGCACACAGATACGCAGTATTTT.

The chain couples TRBV19 to TRBJ1-2; weak D call: TRBD1 (6 bases). V dropped 7 bases and J dropped 0 bases, with 12 bases sitting between them. The CDR3 has 14 residues. The germline V gene encodes CDR1 LNHDA and CDR2 SQIVND (reference sequence). The CDR3 coding sequence is TGTGCCAGTATGGGGGACACCTCTAACTATGGCTACACCTTC. Its translation is CASMGDTSNYGYTF.

The V and J genes are TRBV19 and TRBJ1-1; maybe TRBD1 (5 bases). The CDR3 is 15 residues long. The germline CDR1 and CDR2 sequences are LNHDA and SQIVND (reference sequence). Trimming removed 3 bases from V and 5 bases from J, with 16 bases in between. The CDR3 sequence is CASSMVPRAGTEAFF. The CDR3 DNA reads as TGTGCCAGTAGTATGGTCCCCAGGGCGGGGACTGAAGCTTTCTTT.

Points on this clone: This CDR3 is also generated by other DNA sequences in the sample. The rearrangement uses TRBV6-5 and TRBJ1-2, with D possibly being TRBD1 (5 bases). Between the trimmed V and J ends, which lost 8 bases and 1 base, there was a span of 17 bases. Germline CDR1 MNHEY, CDR2 SVGAGI. The CDR3 length is 15 residues. As DNA, the CDR3 is TGTGCCAGCTTTCAGGGTCAGGGTTTTAACTATGGCTACACCTTC. Translating it yields CASFQGQGFNYGYTF.

The chain joins TRBV5-1 to TRBJ2-7, with D possibly being TRBD1 (5 bases). This CDR3 spans 14 amino acids. Trimming cost V 2 bases and J 2 bases, with 11 bases left between them. In germline, CDR1 is SGHRS, CDR2 YFSETQ. The CDR3 region has the DNA TGCGCCAGCAGCTTTCAGGGTCCCGCCTACGAGCAGTACTTC. Its translation is CASSFQGPAYEQYF.

The rearrangement uses TRBV7-2 and TRBJ2-7; D remains ambiguous. The CDR3 length is 11 residues. Germline V gene lookup returns CDR1 SGHTA and CDR2 FQGNSA. Trimming removed 5 bases at V and 4 bases at J, with 6 bases between. The CDR3 here is CASSLRYEQYF. The CDR3 DNA sequence: TGTGCCAGCAGCCTCAGGTACGAGCAGTACTTC.